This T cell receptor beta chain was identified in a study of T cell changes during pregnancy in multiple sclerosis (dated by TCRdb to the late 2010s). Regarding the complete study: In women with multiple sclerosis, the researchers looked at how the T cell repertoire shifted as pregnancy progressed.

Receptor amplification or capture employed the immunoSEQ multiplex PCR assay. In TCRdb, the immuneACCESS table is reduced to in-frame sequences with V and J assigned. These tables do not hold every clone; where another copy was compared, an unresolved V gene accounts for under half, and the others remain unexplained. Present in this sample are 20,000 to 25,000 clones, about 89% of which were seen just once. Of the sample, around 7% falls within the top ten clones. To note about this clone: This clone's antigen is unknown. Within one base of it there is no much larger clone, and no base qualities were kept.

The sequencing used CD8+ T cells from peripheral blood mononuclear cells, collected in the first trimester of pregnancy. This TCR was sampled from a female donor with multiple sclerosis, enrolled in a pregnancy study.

The CDR3 reads as follows: CSAESQGNEKLFF. The DNA sequence reads TGCAGCGCTGAGAGCCAGGGGAACGAAAAACTGTTTTTT. This sequence uses TRBV29-1 and TRBJ1-4; a tentative D call is TRBD1 (6 bases match). The junction shows trimming of 7 bases on V and 8 bases on J, plus 17 bases between the germline ends. CDR1 SQVTM and CDR2 ANQGSEA were looked up in the germline V gene. Spanning cysteine to phenylalanine, the CDR3 consists of 13 amino acids. Just CDR3 DNA is preserved here, 39 bases in frame from base 1.